The clone carrying this T cell receptor beta chain has just a few counts. The antigen is unknown. Researchers built TCR beta libraries using quantitative 5'-RACE with molecular barcodes. Each CDR3 protein gets one entry after TCRdb re-called the 5' RACE reads with MiXCR. The table records hundreds of thousands of distinct CDR3 sequences, around 20% of them present only once. This entry comes from a study of CD8 T cells in ankylosing spondylitis. Study-level points and caveats: Characteristic of ankylosing spondylitis blood, it appeared, was a TCR beta motif comprising roughly eight highly homologous variants. Clones linked to disease were reported to show significant enrichment in matched ankylosing spondylitis synovial fluid.

The ends were cut back, 1 base at V and 4 bases at J, with 23 bases in the middle. This CDR3 region has 18 residues. Germline CDR1 reads DFQATT; CDR2 reads SNEGSKA (reference sequence). The TCR sequence derives from a female donor with ankylosing spondylitis or in good health (not recorded which). The specimen sequenced was blood, either unsorted or a sorted T cell fraction (not recorded which). The chain is built from TRBV20-1 and TRBJ2-1; D might be TRBD2 (7 bases). CDR3 region: CSARVGGGAARGYNEQFF. The CDR3, as DNA: TGCAGTGCTAGAGTCGGAGGGGGGGCCGCTAGGGGTTACAATGAGCAGTTCTTC.